Below are 9 T cell receptor beta chains sequenced from a single sample in a study of T cell clusters in autoimmune cytopenias. One tube held mixed TRB-A and TRB-B primer pools for touch-down PCR. After re-calling the multiplex PCR reads, TCRdb lists one entry per CDR3 protein, DNA absent. This repertoire includes 6,500 to 8,000 distinct CDR3 sequences. Each sample's input was roughly 250 ng genomic DNA, 35,000 to 40,000 genome equivalents. Sequenced: peripheral blood. These receptor sequences come from a human donor with an autoimmune cytopenia or autoimmune hepatitis (not recorded which).

The chain uses TRBV5-5 and TRBJ1-2. The CDR3 spans 14 residues. CDR1 and CDR2 from the germline V gene are SGHKS and YYEKEE (reference sequence). This CDR3 is CASSLAIGWEGYTF.

V gene TRBV19 combines with J gene TRBJ1-1; TCRdb gives TRBD1 as the D gene, but with no DNA this cannot be confirmed. The V gene's germline CDR1 is LNHDA and CDR2 SQIVND (reference sequence). The CDR3 consists of 13 residues. The CDR3: CASSIGQGVEAFF.

V usage is TRBV27 and J usage is TRBJ2-7; no DNA is available, so the TRBD2 call from TCRdb remains unchecked. This CDR3 has 13 amino acids. Germline loops: CDR1 MNHEY, CDR2 SMNVEV (reference sequence). The CDR3 loop is CASSHPPGGEQYF.

This rearrangement joins TRBV7-9 to TRBJ2-1. CDR3 length: 12 residues. Germline values: CDR1 SEHNR, CDR2 FQNEAQ (reference sequence). This CDR3 is CASSFNPHEQFF. Variable domain in full (rest from reference TRBV7-9 and TRBJ2-1): DTGVSQNPRHKITKRGQNVTFRCDPISEHNRLYWYRQTLGQGPEFLTYFQNEAQLEKSRLLSDRFSAERPKGSFSTLEIQRTEQGDSAMYLCASSFNPHEQFFGPGTRLTVL.

This clonotype is deemed medium-sized (0.01 to 0.1%) by its frequency. The CDR3 sequence is CSSSPRDRGRNGYTF. The genes are TRBV29-1 and TRBJ1-2; TCRdb outputs TRBD1, but without DNA this stays unchecked. The germline CDR1 and CDR2 sequences are SQVTM and ANQGSEA. The CDR3 is 15 residues long. Combining the CDR3 with reference TRBV29-1 and TRBJ1-2 gives the whole variable domain SAVISQKPSRDICQRGTSLTIQCQVDSQVTMMFWYRQQPGQSLTLIATANQGSEATYESGFVIDKFPISRPNLTFSTLTVSNMSPEDSSIYLCSSSPRDRGRNGYTFGSGTRLTVV.

This chain joins TRBV5-4 and TRBJ2-2; TCRdb selects TRBD2, and the lack of DNA leaves this call unchecked. This CDR3 has 16 amino acids. The V gene's germline CDR1 is SGHNT and CDR2 YYREEE (reference sequence). The CDR3 protein is CASSPGGAWGTGELFF.

V and J are TRBV30 and TRBJ2-7. The CDR3 has 13 amino acids. CDR1 and CDR2 from the germline V gene are GTSNPN and SVGIG (reference sequence). CDR3 residues: CAWSKTSSYEQYF.

This rearrangement joins TRBV5-1 to TRBJ1-2; TCRdb's D call of TRBD1 is untestable without DNA. Germline assignment: CDR1 SGHRS and CDR2 YFSETQ. The CDR3 loop spans 15 amino acids. CDR3 amino acids: CASSLEPGHYHGYTF.

The V and J genes are TRBV6-2 or TRBV6-3 and TRBJ1-2; the D call from TCRdb, TRBD1, cannot be confirmed without DNA. The CDR3 covers 14 residues. Germline CDR1 MNHEY, CDR2 SVGEGT. This CDR3 is CASSGGRPNYGYTF.